These 10 T cell receptor beta chains share one sample of origin, sequenced in a study of T cell responses to AZD1222 COVID-19 vaccine. TCRdb keeps only in-frame clones here, not all; method: immunoSEQ multiplex PCR. The sample lists 120,000 to 150,000 clones, about 86% occurring once. Sequences were derived from peripheral blood, sampled 28 days after the second AZD1222 dose. Receptors originate from an adult who received the AZD1222 COVID-19 vaccine.

The rearrangement uses TRBV3-1 (or the pseudogene TRBV3-2) and TRBJ2-1; D remains unclear. Germline V lookup: CDR1 LGHDT, CDR2 YNNKEL (reference sequence). CDR3 length: 13 residues. V lost 2 bases and J lost 10, with 12 bases in between. CDR3 region: CASSQILSGEQFF. As DNA, the CDR3 is TGTGCCAGCAGCCAAATTCTCAGTGGGGAGCAGTTCTTC.

The chain uses TRBV27 and TRBJ1-3; TRBD1 matches at 7 bases. The CDR3 extends over 14 amino acids. Per germline, CDR1 MNHEY and CDR2 SMNVEV (reference sequence). V was clipped by 6 bases and J by 2 bases; unmatched bases: 4. The CDR3 region is CASSTGVPGNTIYF. CDR3 nucleotide sequence: TGTGCCAGCAGCACAGGGGTGCCTGGAAACACCATATATTTT.

This chain joins TRBV5-1 and TRBJ2-7; 10 nucleotides agree with TRBD2. The CDR3 has 16 amino acids. Unmatched junction bases numbered 9, after V lost 1 base and J lost 5 bases. Germline loops: CDR1 SGHRS, CDR2 YFSETQ. CDR3 nucleotides: TGCGCCAGCAGCTTGAGTCTAGCGGGGGCATATAACGAGCAGTACTTC. Translating gives CASSLSLAGAYNEQYF. Supplemented by reference TRBV5-1 and TRBJ2-7, the full variable domain reads KAGVTQTPRYLIKTRGQQVTLSCSPISGHRSVSWYQQTPGQGLQFLFEYFSETQRNKGNFPGRFSGRQFSNSRSEMNVSTLELGDSALYLCASSLSLAGAYNEQYFGPGTRLTVT.

V and J are TRBV7-9 and TRBJ1-2; TRBD1 matches 7 bases. The CDR3 is 13 residues long. With V trimmed by 5 bases and J by 8 bases, 8 bases remained unmatched. The V gene's germline CDR1 is SEHNR and CDR2 FQNEAQ (reference sequence). CDR3 in DNA: TGTGCCAGCAGCCCTCGGACAGGAGGAGGCTACACCTTC. Residues: CASSPRTGGGYTF.

This rearrangement joins TRBV4-1 to TRBJ2-7; 7 positions match TRBD1. CDR3 length: 15 residues. V gave up 0 bases and J gave up 4 bases; unmatched junction bases: 6. Germline V gene data show CDR1 as MGHRA and CDR2 as YSYEKL. CDR3 sequence reads: CASSQEQGQKYEQYF. CDR3 sequence (DNA): TGCGCCAGCAGCCAAGAACAGGGACAGAAGTACGAGCAGTACTTC.

This chain joins TRBV30 and TRBJ1-1, with a possible D match to TRBD1 (5 bases). The V end was cut by 2 bases, the J end by 4 bases, with 8 bases between. The CDR3 loop spans 12 amino acids. Per the germline V gene, CDR1 is GTSNPN and CDR2 is SVGIG (reference sequence). In nucleotides, the CDR3 is TGTGCCTGGAGTCTGGGGGGCACTGAAGCTTTCTTT. Translating gives CAWSLGGTEAFF.

The CDR3 region is CASSQEHGQPQHF. In DNA, the CDR3 is TGCGCCAGCAGTCAAGAGCATGGTCAGCCCCAGCATTTT. The chain has TRBV23-1 and TRBJ1-5; the D is unclear. TRBV23-1 is an ORF, with its function uncertain. There are 13 residues in the CDR3. V was shortened by 2 bases and J by 6 bases, with 8 bases between the two germline ends.

V and J are TRBV14 and TRBJ1-2; D is perhaps TRBD1 (5 bases). The CDR3 length is 13 residues. V lost 4 bases and J 8 bases, leaving 14 bases between the germline ends. Germline assignment: CDR1 SGHDN and CDR2 FVKESK. The CDR3 DNA sequence: TGTGCCAGCAGCCTTGCGGAAGGGGTAGGCTACACCTTC. Protein sequence: CASSLAEGVGYTF.

The chain links TRBV6-5 to TRBJ2-1, with 10 bases aligning to TRBD2. There are 16 residues in the CDR3. The trim removed 2 bases at V and 4 bases at J, leaving 5 bases unmatched. CDR1 and CDR2 from the germline V gene are MNHEY and SVGAGI. The CDR3 region has the DNA TGTGCCAGCAGTTACGGGGGAGCGGGAGGGTACAATGAGCAGTTCTTC. It codes for CASSYGGAGGYNEQFF.

The V call is TRBV30, the J call TRBJ1-1; no reliable D call. Germline assignment: CDR1 GTSNPN and CDR2 SVGIG (reference sequence). Trimming stripped 3 bases from V and 3 bases from J, with 5 bases between. The CDR3 loop spans 11 amino acids. The CDR3 region has the DNA TGTGCCTGGAGGGGGTACACTGAAGCTTTCTTT. Protein product: CAWRGYTEAFF. The variable domain in full, completed from reference TRBV30 and TRBJ1-1, reads SQTIHQWPATLVQPVGSPLSLECTVEGTSNPNLYWYRQAAGRGLQLLFYSVGIGQISSEVPQNLSASRPQDRQFILSSKKLLLSDSGFYLCAWRGYTEAFFGQGTRLTVV.